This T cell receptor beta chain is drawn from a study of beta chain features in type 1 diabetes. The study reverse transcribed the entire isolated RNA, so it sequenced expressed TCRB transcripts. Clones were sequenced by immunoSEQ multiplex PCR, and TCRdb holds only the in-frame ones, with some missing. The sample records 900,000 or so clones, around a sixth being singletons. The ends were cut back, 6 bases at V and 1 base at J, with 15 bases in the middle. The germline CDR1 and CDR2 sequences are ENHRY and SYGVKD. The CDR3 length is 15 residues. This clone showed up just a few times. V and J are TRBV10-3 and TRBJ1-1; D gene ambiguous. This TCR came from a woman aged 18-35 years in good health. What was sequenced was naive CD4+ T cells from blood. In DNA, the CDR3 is TGTGCCATCAGAGCGGCCAGTCGGAGGAACACTGAAGCTTTCTTT. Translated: CAIRAASRRNTEAFF.